Listed below are T cell receptor beta chains from one sample, sequenced in a study of T-cell reconstitution after alpha-beta-depleted transplantation in children. TCRdb processed the PCR reads anew with MiXCR; each CDR3 protein has one entry. Altogether some 300,000 distinct CDR3 sequences are present, about a tenth being singletons, with the ten largest covering under 3%. The sequencing here drew on PBMCs from the stem cell graft donor, taken from the stem cell graft. The receptors here all came from a human donor who donated a stem cell graft to a child with acute lymphoblastic leukemia. The CDR3 runs from the conserved cysteine through the conserved F or W. The D gene is left open where the match is weak. Size values are once, few and many counts, or a class for expanded clones, and some rows have none.

v_gene: TRBV7-9
abundance: few
j_gene: TRBJ2-7
len: 16
d_gene: -
CDR3aa: CASSSNLDSDPREQYF
CDR3nt: TGTGCCAGCAGCTCCAACCTCGACAGCGATCCCCGCGAGCAGTACTTC

v_gene: TRBV12-3/TRBV12-4
abundance: few
j_gene: TRBJ2-1
len: 15
d_gene: TRBD1
CDR3aa: CASSFGQGHYNEQFF
CDR3nt: TGTGCCAGCAGTTTTGGACAGGGCCACTACAATGAGCAGTTCTTC

v_gene: TRBV28
abundance: -
j_gene: TRBJ1-2
len: 18
d_gene: -
CDR3aa: CASIISSVLGGSFYGYTF
CDR3nt: TGTGCCAGCATTATAAGCAGTGTCTTGGGCGGCTCATTCTATGGCTACACCTTC

v_gene: TRBV4-3
abundance: -
j_gene: TRBJ2-3
len: 17
d_gene: TRBD2
CDR3aa: CASSQEASGRAGDTQYF
CDR3nt: TGCGCCAGCAGCCAAGAAGCAAGCGGGAGGGCGGGAGATACGCAGTATTTT

v_gene: TRBV5-1
abundance: -
j_gene: TRBJ1-2
len: 16
d_gene: -
CDR3aa: CASSFLFVGPNYGYTF
CDR3nt: TGCGCCAGCAGCTTCCTCTTTGTAGGGCCAAACTATGGCTACACCTTC

v_gene: TRBV7-6
abundance: -
j_gene: TRBJ2-1
len: 13
d_gene: -
CDR3aa: CASSSQTYNEQFF
CDR3nt: TGTGCCAGCAGCTCCCAGACCTACAATGAGCAGTTCTTC

v_gene: TRBV7-2
abundance: -
j_gene: TRBJ2-4
len: 15
d_gene: -
CDR3aa: CASSLWEGGGNIQYF
CDR3nt: TGTGCCAGCAGCTTATGGGAGGGGGGTGGAAACATTCAGTACTTC

v_gene: TRBV6-5
abundance: -
j_gene: TRBJ2-7
len: 13
d_gene: -
CDR3aa: CASSYGAAYEQYF
CDR3nt: TGTGCCAGCAGTTACGGGGCGGCCTACGAGCAGTACTTC

v_gene: TRBV7-2
abundance: few
j_gene: TRBJ2-7
len: 15
d_gene: TRBD2
CDR3aa: CASSPTSVVSYEQYF
CDR3nt: TGTGCCAGCAGCCCGACTAGCGTCGTCTCCTACGAGCAGTACTTC

v_gene: TRBV7-9
abundance: -
j_gene: TRBJ2-5
len: 17
d_gene: TRBD2
CDR3aa: CASSLAFAGGPQETQYF
CDR3nt: TGTGCCAGCAGCTTAGCGTTTGCGGGAGGACCCCAAGAGACCCAGTACTTC

v_gene: TRBV20-1
abundance: many
j_gene: TRBJ1-5
len: 14
d_gene: -
CDR3aa: CSALPFNSNQPQHF
CDR3nt: TGCAGTGCCCTTCCTTTCAATAGCAATCAGCCCCAGCATTTT

v_gene: TRBV7-2
abundance: many
j_gene: TRBJ1-5
len: 15
d_gene: TRBD1
CDR3aa: CASSLVGQDNQPQHF
CDR3nt: TGTGCCAGCAGCTTAGTGGGACAGGACAATCAGCCCCAGCATTTT

v_gene: TRBV5-4
abundance: -
j_gene: TRBJ2-1
len: 15
d_gene: -
CDR3aa: CASSLEDSLMDEQFF
CDR3nt: TGTGCCAGCAGCTTGGAGGATAGTTTAATGGATGAGCAGTTCTTC

v_gene: TRBV5-1
abundance: -
j_gene: TRBJ2-1
len: 14
d_gene: -
CDR3aa: CASSFRDSGNEQFF
CDR3nt: TGCGCCAGCAGCTTCCGGGACAGCGGGAACGAGCAGTTCTTC

v_gene: TRBV6-1
abundance: -
j_gene: TRBJ2-3
len: 16
d_gene: -
CDR3aa: CASRPLRGRFADTQYF
CDR3nt: TGTGCCAGCAGGCCTCTTCGGGGGAGGTTCGCAGATACGCAGTATTTT

v_gene: TRBV7-3
abundance: once
j_gene: TRBJ2-1
len: 13
d_gene: TRBD1
CDR3aa: CASSMTGPDEHFF
CDR3nt: TGTGCCAGCAGCATGACAGGGCCCGATGAGCACTTCTTC

v_gene: TRBV5-1
abundance: few
j_gene: TRBJ1-1
len: 14
d_gene: -
CDR3aa: CASSSGQSNTEAFF
CDR3nt: TGCGCCAGCAGCTCCGGACAGTCGAACACTGAAGCTTTCTTT

v_gene: TRBV7-2
abundance: many
j_gene: TRBJ2-1
len: 14
d_gene: TRBD2
CDR3aa: CASSLRGGSIWQFF
CDR3nt: TGTGCCAGCAGCTTAAGGGGCGGGAGCATATGGCAGTTCTTC

v_gene: TRBV6-1
abundance: -
j_gene: TRBJ2-2
len: 15
d_gene: TRBD2
CDR3aa: CASSKFGLAAGELFF
CDR3nt: TGTGCCAGCAGCAAATTCGGACTAGCTGCCGGGGAGCTGTTTTTT